This TCR beta chain emerged from a study of CD8 T cells in Susac syndrome. It was with random hexamers that roughly 0.45 to 1 ug RNA was reverse transcribed. TCRdb passed the immunoSEQ multiplex PCR reads through MiXCR, listing each CDR3 protein once. The repertoire holds about 120,000 distinct CDR3 sequences, around 94% seen once, with roughly 0.094% in the top ten. Specimen: CD4+ T cells from PBMCs. This TCR derives from a human donor with multiple sclerosis.

CDR3 region: CASSLRQGKTSLTNSNQPQHF. The CDR3 coding sequence is TGTGCCAGCAGTTTGAGGCAGGGCAAGACCTCCTTAACAAATAGCAATCAGCCCCAGCATTTT. The chain has TRBV12-3 or TRBV12-4 and TRBJ1-5; TRBD1 might be the D (5 bases). The CDR3 totals 21 residues. The germline V and J ends were trimmed by 3 bases and 0 bases, with 27 bases remaining between them.